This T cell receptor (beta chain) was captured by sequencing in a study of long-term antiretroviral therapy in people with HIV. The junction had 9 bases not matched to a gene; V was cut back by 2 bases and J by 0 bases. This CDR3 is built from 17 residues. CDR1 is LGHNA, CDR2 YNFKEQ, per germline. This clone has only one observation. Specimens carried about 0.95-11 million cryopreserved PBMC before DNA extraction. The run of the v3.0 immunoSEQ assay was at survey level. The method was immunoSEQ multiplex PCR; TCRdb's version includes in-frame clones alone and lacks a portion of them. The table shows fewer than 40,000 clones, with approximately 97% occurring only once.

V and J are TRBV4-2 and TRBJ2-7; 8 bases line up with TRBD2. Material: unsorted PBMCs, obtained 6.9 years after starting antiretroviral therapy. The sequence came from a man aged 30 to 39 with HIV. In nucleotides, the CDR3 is TGTGCCAGCAGCCAAAGTGGAGGCGGGGGGATCTCCTACGAGCAGTACTTC. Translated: CASSQSGGGGISYEQYF.